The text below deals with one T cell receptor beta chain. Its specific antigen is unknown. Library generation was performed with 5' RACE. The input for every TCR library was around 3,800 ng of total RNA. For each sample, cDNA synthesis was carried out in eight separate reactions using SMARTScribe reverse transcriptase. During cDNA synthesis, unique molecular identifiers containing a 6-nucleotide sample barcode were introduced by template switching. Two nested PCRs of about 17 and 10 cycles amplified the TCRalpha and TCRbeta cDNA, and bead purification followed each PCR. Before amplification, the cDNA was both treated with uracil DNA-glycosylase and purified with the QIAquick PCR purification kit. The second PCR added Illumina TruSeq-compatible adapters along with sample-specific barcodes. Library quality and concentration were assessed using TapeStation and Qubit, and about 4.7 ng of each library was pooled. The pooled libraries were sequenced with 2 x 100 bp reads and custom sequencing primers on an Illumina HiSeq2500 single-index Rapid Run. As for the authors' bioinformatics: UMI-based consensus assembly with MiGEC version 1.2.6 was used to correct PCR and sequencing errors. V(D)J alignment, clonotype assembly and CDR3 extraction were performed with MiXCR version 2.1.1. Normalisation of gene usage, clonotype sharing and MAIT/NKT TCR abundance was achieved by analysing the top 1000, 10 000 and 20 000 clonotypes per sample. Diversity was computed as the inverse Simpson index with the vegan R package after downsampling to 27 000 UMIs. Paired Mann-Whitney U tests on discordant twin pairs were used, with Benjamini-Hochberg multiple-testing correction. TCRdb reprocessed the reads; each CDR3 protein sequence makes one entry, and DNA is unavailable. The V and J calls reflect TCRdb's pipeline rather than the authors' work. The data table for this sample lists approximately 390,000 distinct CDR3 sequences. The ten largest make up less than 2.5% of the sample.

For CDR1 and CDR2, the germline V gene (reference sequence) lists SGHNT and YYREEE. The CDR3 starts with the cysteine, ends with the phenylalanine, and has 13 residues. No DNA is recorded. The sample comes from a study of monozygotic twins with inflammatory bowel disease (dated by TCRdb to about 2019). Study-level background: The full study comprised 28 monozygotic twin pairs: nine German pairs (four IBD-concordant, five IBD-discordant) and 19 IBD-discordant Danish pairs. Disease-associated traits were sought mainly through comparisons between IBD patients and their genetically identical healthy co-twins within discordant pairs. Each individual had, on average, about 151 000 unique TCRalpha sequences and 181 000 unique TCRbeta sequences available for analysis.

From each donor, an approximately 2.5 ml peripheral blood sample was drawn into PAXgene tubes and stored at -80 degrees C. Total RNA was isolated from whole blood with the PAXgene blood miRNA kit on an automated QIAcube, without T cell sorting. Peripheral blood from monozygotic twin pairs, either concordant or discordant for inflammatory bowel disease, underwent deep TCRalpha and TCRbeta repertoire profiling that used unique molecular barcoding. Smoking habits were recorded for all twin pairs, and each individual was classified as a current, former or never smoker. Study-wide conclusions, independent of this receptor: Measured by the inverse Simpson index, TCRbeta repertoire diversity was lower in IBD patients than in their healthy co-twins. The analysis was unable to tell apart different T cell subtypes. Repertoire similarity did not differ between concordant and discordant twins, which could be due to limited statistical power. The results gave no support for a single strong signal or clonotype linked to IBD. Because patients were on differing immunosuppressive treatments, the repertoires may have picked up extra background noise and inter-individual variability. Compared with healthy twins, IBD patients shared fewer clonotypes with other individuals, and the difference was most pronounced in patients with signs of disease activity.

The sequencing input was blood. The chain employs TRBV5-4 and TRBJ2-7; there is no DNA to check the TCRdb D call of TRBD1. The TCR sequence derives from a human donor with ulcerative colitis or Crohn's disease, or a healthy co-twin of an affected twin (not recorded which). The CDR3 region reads CASGTWASRVEGF.